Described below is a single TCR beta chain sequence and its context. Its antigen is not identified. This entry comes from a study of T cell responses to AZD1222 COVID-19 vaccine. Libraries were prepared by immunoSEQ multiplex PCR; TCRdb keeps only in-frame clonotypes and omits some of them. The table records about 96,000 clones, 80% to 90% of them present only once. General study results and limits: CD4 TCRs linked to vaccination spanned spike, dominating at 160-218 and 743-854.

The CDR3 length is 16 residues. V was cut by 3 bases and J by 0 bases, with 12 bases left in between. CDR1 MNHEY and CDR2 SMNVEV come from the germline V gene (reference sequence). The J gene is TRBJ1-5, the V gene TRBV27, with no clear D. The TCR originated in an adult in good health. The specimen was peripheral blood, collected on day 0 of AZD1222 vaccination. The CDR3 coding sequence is TGTGCCAGCAGTTTTGCAGGAGCCTATAGCAATCAGCCCCAGCATTTT. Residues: CASSFAGAYSNQPQHF.